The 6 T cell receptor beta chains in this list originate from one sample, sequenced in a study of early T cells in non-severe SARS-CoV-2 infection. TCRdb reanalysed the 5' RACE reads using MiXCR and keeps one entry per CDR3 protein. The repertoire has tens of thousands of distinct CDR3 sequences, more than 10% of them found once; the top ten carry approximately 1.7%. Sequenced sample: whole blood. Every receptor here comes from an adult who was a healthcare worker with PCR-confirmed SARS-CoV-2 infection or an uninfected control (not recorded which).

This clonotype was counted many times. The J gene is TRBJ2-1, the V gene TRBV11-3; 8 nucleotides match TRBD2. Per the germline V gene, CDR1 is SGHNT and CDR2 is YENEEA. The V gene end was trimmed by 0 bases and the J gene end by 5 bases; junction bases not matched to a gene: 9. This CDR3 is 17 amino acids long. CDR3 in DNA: TGTGCCAGCAGCTTAGAAGGACGCGGGGGGCGCAACAATGAGCAGTTCTTC. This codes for CASSLEGRGGRNNEQFF.

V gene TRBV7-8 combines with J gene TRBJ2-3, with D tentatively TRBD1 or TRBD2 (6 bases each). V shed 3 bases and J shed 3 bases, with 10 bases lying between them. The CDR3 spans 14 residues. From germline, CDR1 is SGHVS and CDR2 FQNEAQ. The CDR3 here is CASSFGGRTDTQYF. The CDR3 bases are TGTGCCAGCAGCTTCGGGGGCCGTACAGATACGCAGTATTTT.

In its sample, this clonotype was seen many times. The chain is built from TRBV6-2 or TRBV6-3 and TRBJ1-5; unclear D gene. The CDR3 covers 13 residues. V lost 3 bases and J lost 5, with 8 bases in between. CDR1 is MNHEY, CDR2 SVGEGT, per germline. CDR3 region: CASSYGWDQPQHF. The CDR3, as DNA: TGTGCCAGCAGTTATGGATGGGATCAGCCCCAGCATTTT.

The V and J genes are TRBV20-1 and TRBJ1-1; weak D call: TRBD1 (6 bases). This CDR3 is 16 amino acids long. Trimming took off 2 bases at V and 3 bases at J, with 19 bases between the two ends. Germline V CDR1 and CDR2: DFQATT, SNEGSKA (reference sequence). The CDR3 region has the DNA TGCAGTGCTAGACCTACAGGGCGGGTTAGGCACACTGAAGCTTTCTTT. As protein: CSARPTGRVRHTEAFF.

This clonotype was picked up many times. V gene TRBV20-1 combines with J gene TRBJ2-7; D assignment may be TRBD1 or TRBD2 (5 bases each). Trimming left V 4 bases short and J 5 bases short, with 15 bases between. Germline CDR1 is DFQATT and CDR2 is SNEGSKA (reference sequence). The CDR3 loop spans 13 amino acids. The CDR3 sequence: CSAMKGPGDEQYF. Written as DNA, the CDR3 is TGCAGTGCTATGAAGGGGCCCGGGGACGAGCAGTACTTC.

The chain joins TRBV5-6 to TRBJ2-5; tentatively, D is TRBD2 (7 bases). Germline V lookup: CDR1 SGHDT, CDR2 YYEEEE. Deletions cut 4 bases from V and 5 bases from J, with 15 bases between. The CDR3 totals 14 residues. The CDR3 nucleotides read TGTGCCAGCAGCCATAGGGGGGGCTTGGAGACCCAGTACTTC. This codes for CASSHRGGLETQYF. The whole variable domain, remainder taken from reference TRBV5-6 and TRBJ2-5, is DAGVTQSPTHLIKTRGQQVTLRCSPKSGHDTVSWYQQALGQGPQFIFQYYEEEERQRGNFPDRFSGHQFPNYSSELNVNALLLGDSALYLCASSHRGGLETQYFGPGTRLLVL.